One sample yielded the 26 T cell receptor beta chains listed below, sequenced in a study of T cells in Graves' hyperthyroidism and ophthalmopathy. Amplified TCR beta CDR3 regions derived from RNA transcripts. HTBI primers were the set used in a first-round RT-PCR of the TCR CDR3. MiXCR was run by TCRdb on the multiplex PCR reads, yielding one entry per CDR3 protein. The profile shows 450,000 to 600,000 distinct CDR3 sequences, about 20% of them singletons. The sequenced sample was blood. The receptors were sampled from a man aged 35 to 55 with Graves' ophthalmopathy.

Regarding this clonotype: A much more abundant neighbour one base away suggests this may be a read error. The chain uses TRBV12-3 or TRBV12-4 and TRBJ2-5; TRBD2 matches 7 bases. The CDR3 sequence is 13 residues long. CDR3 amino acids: CVSRRAGTETQYF. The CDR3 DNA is TGTGTCAGCAGGCGAGCGGGAACCGAGACCCAGTACTTC.

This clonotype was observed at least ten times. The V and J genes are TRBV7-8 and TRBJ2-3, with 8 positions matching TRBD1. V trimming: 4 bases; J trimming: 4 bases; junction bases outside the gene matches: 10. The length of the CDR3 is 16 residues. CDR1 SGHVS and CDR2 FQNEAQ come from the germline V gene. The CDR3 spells CASSYQTGDASDTQYF. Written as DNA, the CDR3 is TGTGCCAGCAGCTACCAGACAGGGGATGCATCAGATACGCAGTATTTT.

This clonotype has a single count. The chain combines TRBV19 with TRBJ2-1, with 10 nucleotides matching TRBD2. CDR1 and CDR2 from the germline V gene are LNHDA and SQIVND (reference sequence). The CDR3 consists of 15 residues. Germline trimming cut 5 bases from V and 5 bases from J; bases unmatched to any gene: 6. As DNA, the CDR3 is TGTGCCAGTAGTTCCCAGGGACTAGCGAACAATGAGCAGTTCTTC. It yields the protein CASSSQGLANNEQFF.

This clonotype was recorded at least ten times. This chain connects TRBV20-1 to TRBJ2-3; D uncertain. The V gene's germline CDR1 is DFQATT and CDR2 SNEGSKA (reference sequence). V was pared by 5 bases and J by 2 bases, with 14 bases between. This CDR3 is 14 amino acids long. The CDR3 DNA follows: TGCAGTGCTTCGCTCCTTACCTCCACAGATACGCAGTATTTT. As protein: CSASLLTSTDTQYF.

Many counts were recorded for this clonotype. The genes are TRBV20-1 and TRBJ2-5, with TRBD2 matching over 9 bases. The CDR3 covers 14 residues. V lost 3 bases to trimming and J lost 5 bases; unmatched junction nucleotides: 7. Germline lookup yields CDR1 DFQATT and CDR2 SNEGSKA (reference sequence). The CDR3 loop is CSASTGLAKETQYF. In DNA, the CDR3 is TGCAGTGCTAGCACGGGACTAGCTAAGGAGACCCAGTACTTC.

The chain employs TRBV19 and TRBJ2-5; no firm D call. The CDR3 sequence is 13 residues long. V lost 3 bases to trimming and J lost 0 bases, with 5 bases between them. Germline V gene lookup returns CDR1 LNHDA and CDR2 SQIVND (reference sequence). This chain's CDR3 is CASSIQDQETQYF. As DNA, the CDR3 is TGTGCCAGTAGTATTCAGGACCAAGAGACCCAGTACTTC.

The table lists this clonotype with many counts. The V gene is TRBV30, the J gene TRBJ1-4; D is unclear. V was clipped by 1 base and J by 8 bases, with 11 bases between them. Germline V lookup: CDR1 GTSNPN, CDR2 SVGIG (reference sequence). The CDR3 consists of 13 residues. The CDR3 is CAWSGRGWEKLFF. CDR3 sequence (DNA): TGTGCCTGGAGTGGTCGGGGTTGGGAAAAACTGTTTTTT.

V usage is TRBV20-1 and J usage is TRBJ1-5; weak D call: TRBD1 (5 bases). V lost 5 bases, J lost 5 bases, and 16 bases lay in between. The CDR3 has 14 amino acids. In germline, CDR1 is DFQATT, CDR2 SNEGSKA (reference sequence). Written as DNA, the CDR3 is TGCAGTGCTTCCGACCCGGGGGGTGATCAGCCCCAGCATTTT. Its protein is CSASDPGGDQPQHF.

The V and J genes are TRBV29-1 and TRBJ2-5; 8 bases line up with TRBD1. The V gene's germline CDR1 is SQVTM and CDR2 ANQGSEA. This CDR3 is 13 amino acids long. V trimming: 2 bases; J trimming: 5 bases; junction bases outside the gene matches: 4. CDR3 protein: CSVEQGALETQYF. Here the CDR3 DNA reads TGCAGCGTTGAACAGGGGGCTTTGGAGACCCAGTACTTC.

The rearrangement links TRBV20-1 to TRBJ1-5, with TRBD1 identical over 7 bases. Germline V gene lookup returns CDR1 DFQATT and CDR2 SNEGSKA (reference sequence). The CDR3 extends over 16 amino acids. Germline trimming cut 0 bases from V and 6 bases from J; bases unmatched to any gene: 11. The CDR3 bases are TGCAGTGCTAGAGACGCCTACAGGGGAAACGGTCAGCCCCAGCATTTT. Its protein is CSARDAYRGNGQPQHF.

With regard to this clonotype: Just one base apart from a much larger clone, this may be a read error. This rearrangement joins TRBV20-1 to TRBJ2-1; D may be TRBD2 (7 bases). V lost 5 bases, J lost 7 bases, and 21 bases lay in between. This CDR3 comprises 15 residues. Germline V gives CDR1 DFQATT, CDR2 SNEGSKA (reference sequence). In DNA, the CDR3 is TGCAGTGCTGACGGGGAGGGCAGGGGCGCTAATGAGCAGTTCTTC. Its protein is CSADGEGRGANEQFF.

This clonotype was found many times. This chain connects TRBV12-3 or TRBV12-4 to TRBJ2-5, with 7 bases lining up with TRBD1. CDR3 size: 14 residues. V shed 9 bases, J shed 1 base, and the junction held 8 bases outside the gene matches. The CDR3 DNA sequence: TGTGCCAGTAGCCAAAACAGGGGCCAAGAGACCCAGTACTTC. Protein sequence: CASSQNRGQETQYF.

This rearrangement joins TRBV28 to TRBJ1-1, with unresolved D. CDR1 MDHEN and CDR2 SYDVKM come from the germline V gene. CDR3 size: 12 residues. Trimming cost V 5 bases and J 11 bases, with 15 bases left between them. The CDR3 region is CASSVPSSGAFF. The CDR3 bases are TGTGCCAGCAGTGTCCCCTCGTCTGGGGCTTTCTTT.

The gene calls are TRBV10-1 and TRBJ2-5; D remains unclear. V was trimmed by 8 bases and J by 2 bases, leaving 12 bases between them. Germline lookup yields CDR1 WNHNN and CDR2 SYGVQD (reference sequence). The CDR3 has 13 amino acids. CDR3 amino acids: CASPRVRQETQYF. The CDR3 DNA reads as TGCGCCAGCCCTAGAGTGAGACAAGAGACCCAGTACTTC.

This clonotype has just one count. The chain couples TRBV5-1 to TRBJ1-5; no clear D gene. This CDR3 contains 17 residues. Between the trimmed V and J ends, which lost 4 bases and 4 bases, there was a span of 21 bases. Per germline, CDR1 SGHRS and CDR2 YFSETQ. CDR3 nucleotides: TGCGCCAGCAGCCCGGGCCTGATGTCGGGGTCAAATCAGCCCCAGCATTTT. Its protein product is CASSPGLMSGSNQPQHF.

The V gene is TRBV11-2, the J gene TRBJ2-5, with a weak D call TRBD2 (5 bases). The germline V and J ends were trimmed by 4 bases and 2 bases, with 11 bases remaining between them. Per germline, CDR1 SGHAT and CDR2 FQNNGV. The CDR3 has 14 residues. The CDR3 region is CASSSIPGQETQYF. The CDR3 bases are TGTGCCAGCAGCTCCATCCCGGGGCAAGAGACCCAGTACTTC.

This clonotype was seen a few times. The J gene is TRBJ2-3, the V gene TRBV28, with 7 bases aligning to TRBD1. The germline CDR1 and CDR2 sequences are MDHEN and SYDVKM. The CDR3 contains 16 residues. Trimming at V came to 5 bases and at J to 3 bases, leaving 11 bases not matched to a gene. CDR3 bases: TGTGCCAGCAGTCTAGGGGGCCTGACAGTGACAGATACGCAGTATTTT. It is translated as CASSLGGLTVTDTQYF.

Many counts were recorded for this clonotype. CDR3 bases: TGCGCCAGCAGCTTATGGCGGCCCCCCACAGATACGCAGTATTTT. Residues: CASSLWRPPTDTQYF. This chain links TRBV5-1 with TRBJ2-3; D is unresolved. The V gene lost 2 bases and the J gene lost 2 bases, with 12 bases spanning the gap. The CDR3 runs to 15 residues. Germline lookup yields CDR1 SGHRS and CDR2 YFSETQ.

DNA for the CDR3: TGCGCCAGCAGGTATCGGACCGCCAGCTACGAGCAGTACTTC. This encodes CASRYRTASYEQYF. The chain uses TRBV4-1 and TRBJ2-7; D unclear. Looked up from germline, CDR1 is MGHRA and CDR2 is YSYEKL. CDR3 length equals 14 residues. Trimming took 6 bases from V and 3 from J, leaving 15 bases between them.

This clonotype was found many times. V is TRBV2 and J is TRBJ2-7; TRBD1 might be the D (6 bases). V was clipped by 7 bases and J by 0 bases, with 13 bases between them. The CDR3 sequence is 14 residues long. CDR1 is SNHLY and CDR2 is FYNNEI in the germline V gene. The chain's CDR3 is CASKQGLLSYEQYF. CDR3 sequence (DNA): TGTGCCAGCAAACAGGGCCTCCTCTCCTACGAGCAGTACTTC.

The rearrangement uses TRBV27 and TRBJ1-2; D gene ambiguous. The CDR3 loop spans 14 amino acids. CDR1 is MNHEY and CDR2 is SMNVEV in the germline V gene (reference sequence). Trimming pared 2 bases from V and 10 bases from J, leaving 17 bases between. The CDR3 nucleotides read TGTGCCAGCAGTTTAAGGGTAGGCAGCCCCAACTACACCTTC. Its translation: CASSLRVGSPNYTF.

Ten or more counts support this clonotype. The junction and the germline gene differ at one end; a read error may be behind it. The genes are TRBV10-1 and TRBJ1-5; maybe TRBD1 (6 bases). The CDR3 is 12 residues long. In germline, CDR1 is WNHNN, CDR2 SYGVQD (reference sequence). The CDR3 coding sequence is TGTGCCAGCTCAGAGGGGGATCAGCCCCAGCATTTT. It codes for CASSEGDQPQHF.

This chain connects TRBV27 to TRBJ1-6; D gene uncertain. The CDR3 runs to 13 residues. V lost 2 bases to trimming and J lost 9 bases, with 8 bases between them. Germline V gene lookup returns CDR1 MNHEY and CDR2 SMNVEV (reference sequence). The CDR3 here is CASSLLGLSPLHF. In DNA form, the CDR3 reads TGTGCCAGCAGTTTACTCGGGCTTTCACCCCTCCACTTT.

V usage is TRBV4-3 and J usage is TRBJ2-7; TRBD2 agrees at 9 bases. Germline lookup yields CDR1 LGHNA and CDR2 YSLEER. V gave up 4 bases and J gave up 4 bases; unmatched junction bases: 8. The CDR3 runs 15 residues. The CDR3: CASSRGRLAAYEQYF. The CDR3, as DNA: TGCGCCAGCAGCCGGGGTAGACTAGCGGCATACGAGCAGTACTTC.

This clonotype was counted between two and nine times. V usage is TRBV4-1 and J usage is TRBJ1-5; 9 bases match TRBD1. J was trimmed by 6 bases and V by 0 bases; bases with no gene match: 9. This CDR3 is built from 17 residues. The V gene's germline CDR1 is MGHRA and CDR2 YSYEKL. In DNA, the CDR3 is TGCGCCAGCAGCCAAGACCCACAGGGGGCGCAGAGTCAGCCCCAGCATTTT. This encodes CASSQDPQGAQSQPQHF.

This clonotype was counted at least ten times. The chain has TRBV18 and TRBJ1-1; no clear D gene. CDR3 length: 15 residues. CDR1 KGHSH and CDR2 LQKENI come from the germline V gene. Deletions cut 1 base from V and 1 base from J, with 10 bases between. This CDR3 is CASSPQYEGNTEAFF. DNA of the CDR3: TGTGCCAGCTCACCACAGTATGAGGGGAACACTGAAGCTTTCTTT.